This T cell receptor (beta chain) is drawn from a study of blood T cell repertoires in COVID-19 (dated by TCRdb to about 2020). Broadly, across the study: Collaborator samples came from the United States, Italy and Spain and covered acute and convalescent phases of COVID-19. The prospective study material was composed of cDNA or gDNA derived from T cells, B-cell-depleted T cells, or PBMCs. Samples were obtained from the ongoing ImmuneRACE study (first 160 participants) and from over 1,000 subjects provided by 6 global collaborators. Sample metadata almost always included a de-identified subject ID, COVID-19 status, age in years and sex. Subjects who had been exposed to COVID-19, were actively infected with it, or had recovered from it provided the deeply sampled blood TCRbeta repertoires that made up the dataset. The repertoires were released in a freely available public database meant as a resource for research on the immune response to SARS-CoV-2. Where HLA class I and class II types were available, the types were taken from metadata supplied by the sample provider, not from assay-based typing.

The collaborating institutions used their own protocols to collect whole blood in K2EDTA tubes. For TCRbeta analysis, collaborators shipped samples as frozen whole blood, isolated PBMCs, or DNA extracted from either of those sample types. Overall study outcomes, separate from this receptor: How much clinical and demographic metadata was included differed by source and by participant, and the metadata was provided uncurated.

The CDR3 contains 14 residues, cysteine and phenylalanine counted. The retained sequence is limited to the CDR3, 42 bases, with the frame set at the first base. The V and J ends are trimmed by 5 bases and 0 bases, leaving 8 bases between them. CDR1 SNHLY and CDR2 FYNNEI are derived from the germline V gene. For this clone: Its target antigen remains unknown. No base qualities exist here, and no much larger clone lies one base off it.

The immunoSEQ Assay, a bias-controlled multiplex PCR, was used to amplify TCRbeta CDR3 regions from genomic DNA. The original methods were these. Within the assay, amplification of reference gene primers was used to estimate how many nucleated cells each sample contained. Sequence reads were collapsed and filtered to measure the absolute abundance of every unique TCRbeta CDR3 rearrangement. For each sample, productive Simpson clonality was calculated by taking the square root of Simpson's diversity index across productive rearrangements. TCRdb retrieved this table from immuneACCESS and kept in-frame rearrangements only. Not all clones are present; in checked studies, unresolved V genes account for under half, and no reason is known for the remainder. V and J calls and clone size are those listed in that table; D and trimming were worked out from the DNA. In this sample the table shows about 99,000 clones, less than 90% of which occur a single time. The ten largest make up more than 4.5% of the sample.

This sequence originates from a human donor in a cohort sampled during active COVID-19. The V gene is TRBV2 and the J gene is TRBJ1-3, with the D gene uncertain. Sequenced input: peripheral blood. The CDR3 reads CASSYSLSGNTIYF. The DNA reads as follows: TGTGCCAGCAGTTACAGCCTCTCTGGAAACACCATATATTTT.